This paragraph reports one TCR beta chain. This clone came up once. It has no known antigen specificity. It has no much larger one-base neighbor in the sample; base qualities were not kept. The immunoSEQ Assay, a bias-controlled multiplex PCR, was used to amplify TCRbeta CDR3 regions from genomic DNA. Per the authors' processing: The number of nucleated cells in each sample was estimated from the amplification of reference gene primers within the assay. To quantify the absolute abundance of each unique TCRbeta CDR3 rearrangement, sequence reads were collapsed and filtered. For each sample, productive Simpson clonality was calculated as the square root of Simpson's diversity index over productive rearrangements. Drawn from immuneACCESS, this table holds only the in-frame rearrangements with V and J called that TCRdb kept. Clones are partly lost; checked studies trace under half to an unresolved V gene and leave the rest unexplained. V and J calls and clone size are as listed in that table; D and trimming were resolved from the DNA. For this sample there are around 440,000 clones; roughly 88% appear just once. Around an eighth of the sample is in the top ten clones.

The record originates from a study of blood T cell repertoires in COVID-19 (dated by TCRdb to about 2020). About the full investigation: Samples from collaborators originated in the United States, Italy and Spain and spanned both the acute and convalescent phases of COVID-19. The prospective study material was composed of cDNA or gDNA derived from T cells, B-cell-depleted T cells, or PBMCs. The dataset comprised deeply sampled blood TCRbeta repertoires from subjects exposed to, actively infected with, or recovered from COVID-19. The repertoires were made available in a free public database intended to serve as a resource for research on the immune response to SARS-CoV-2. The samples were drawn from the first 160 participants of the ongoing ImmuneRACE study and from over 950 subjects provided by 6 global collaborators. The sample metadata nearly always contained a de-identified subject ID, COVID-19 status, age in years and sex. Where available, HLA class I and class II types were obtained from metadata supplied by the sample provider rather than from assay-based typing. Results the study describes overall, beyond this receptor: How much clinical and demographic metadata was included differed by source and by participant, and the metadata was provided uncurated.

The V and J ends are trimmed by 1 base and 0 bases, leaving 7 bases between them. Based on the germline V gene, the CDR1 and CDR2 sequences are SGHTA and FQGNSA. Reading from cysteine to phenylalanine, the CDR3 counts 15 amino acids. CDR3 DNA only is kept here, 45 bases in frame from base 1. In Seattle, one collaborating source enrolled patients while the infection was active and tracked those patients longitudinally over the course of disease. Each collaborating institution followed its own protocols to collect whole blood in K2EDTA tubes. For TCRbeta analysis, collaborators shipped samples as frozen whole blood, isolated PBMCs, or DNA extracted from either of those sample types.

The source is a woman aged 50 to 65 with COVID-19, enrolled during active disease. The sequence joins TRBV7-2 to TRBJ1-5, with an unclear D gene assignment. Sequencing input: peripheral blood. The CDR3 sequence is CASSLVYGSNQPQHF. The DNA sequence is as follows: TGTGCCAGCAGCTTAGTTTACGGTAGCAATCAGCCCCAGCATTTT.